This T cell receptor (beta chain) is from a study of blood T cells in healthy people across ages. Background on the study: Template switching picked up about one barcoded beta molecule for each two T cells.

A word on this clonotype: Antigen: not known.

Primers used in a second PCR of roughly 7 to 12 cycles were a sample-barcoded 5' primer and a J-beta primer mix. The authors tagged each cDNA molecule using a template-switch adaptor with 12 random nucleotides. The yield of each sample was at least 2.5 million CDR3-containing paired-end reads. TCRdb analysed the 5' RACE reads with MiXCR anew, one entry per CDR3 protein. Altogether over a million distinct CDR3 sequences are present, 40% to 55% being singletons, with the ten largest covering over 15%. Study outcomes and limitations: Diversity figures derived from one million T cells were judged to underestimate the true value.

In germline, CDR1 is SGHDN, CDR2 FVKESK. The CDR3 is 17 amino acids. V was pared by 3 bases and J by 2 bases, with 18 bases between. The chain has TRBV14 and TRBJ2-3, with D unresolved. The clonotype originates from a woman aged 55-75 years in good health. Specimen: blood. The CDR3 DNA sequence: TGTGCCAGCAGCCAGAAGGATCTCGGCAGGTTCACAGATACGCAGTATTTT. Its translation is CASSQKDLGRFTDTQYF.